This T cell receptor beta chain was recovered during a study of brain T cells in children with intractable seizures. From germline, CDR1 is LNHNV and CDR2 YYDKDF (reference sequence). Trimming stripped 0 bases from V and 8 bases from J, with 19 bases between. CDR3 length: 16 amino acids. Generated by immunoSEQ multiplex PCR, the TCRdb table keeps only in-frame clones and is missing some. Among about 340,000 clones, over 90% were seen once, and the ten largest hold roughly 5.7%. Time point of the sample: blood from clinic visit 5 months post-surgery; TSC patient then seizure free. The chain couples TRBV15 to TRBJ1-2; D is perhaps TRBD1 (5 bases). The input for sequencing was peripheral blood, taken roughly 5 months after surgery. This TCR was sampled from a boy in the first two years of life with tuberous sclerosis and intractable seizures. In DNA form, the CDR3 reads TGTGCCACCAGCAGAGAAGGGGCAGCCTGGTATGGGGGCTACACCTTC. Encoded protein: CATSREGAAWYGGYTF.